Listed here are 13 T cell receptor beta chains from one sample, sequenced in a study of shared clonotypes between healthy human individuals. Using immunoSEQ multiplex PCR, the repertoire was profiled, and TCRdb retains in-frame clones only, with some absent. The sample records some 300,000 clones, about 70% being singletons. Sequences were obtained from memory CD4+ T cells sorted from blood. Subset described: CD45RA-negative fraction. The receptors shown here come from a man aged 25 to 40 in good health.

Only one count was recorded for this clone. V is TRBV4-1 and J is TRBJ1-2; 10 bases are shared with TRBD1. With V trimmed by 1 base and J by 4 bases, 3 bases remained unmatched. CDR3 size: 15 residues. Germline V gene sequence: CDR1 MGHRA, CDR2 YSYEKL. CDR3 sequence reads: CASSQGGTGAYGYTF. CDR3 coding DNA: TGCGCCAGCAGCCAAGGGGGGACAGGGGCCTATGGCTACACCTTC.

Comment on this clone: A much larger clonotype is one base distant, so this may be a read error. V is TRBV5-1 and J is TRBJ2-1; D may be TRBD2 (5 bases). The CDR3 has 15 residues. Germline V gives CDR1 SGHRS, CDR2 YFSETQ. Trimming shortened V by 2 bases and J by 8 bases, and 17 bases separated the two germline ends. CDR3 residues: CASSLRAEGFDEQFF. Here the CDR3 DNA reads TGCGCCAGCAGCTTAAGAGCGGAAGGTTTTGATGAGCAGTTCTTC.

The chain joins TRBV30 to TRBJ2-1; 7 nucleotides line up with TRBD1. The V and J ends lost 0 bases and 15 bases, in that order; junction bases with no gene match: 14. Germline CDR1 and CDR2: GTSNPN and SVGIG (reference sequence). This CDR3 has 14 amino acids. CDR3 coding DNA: TGTGCCTGGAGTGTACGACAGGGCCACGAGGGGACGTTCTTC. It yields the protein CAWSVRQGHEGTFF.

The CDR3 DNA sequence: TGTGCCAGCAGTCGACAGGGCGGTTATAGCACAGATACGCAGTATTTT. Protein: CASSRQGGYSTDTQYF. The rearrangement uses TRBV7-6 and TRBJ2-3; 7 bases are a match to TRBD1. CDR3 size: 16 residues. Trimming took 6 bases from V and 0 from J; bases not matched to a gene: 9. The V gene's germline CDR1 is SGHVS and CDR2 FNYEAQ.

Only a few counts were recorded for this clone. The CDR3: CATTLTSGSYNEQFF. In DNA form, the CDR3 reads TGTGCCACCACCCTTACTAGCGGCTCCTACAATGAGCAGTTCTTC. V and J are TRBV19 and TRBJ2-1, with 8 bases identical to TRBD2. The germline V gene encodes CDR1 LNHDA and CDR2 SQIVND (reference sequence). CDR3 length: 15 residues. Trimming at V came to 10 bases and at J to 0 bases, leaving 8 bases not matched to a gene.

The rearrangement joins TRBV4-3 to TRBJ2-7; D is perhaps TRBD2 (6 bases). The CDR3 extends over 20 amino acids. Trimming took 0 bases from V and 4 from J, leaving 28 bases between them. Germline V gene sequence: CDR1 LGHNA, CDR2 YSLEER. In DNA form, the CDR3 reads TGCGCCAGCAGCCAAGATTGGGCCGGGAGACTAAGTGCATCTCTGTACGAGCAGTACTTC. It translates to CASSQDWAGRLSASLYEQYF.

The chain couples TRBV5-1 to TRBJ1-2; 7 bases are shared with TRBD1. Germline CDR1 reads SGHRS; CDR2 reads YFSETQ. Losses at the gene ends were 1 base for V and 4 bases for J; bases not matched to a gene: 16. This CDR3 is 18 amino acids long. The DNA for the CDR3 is TGCGCCAGCAGCTTGTTAGGAGAAGGGACAGCAAGTCCCTATGGCTACACCTTC. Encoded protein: CASSLLGEGTASPYGYTF.

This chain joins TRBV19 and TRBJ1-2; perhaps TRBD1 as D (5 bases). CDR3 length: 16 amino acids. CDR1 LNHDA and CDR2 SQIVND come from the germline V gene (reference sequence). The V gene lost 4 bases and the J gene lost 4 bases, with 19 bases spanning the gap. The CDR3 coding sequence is TGTGCCAGTAGTACCTCCCTCGTTGGGGCGCCCTATGGCTACACCTTC. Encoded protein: CASSTSLVGAPYGYTF.

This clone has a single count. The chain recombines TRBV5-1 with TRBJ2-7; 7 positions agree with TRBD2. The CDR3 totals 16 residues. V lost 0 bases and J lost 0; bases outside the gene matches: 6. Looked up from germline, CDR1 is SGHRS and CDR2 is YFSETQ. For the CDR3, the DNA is TGCGCCAGCAGCTTGGTGGGCGGGAGCAGCTCCTACGAGCAGTACTTC. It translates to CASSLVGGSSSYEQYF.

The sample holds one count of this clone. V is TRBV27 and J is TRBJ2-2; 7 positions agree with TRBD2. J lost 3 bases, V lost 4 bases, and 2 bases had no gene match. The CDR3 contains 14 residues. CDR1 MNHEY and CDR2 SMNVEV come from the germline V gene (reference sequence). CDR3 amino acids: CASSYSGYTGELFF. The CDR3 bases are TGTGCCAGCAGTTATAGCGGGTACACCGGGGAGCTGTTTTTT.

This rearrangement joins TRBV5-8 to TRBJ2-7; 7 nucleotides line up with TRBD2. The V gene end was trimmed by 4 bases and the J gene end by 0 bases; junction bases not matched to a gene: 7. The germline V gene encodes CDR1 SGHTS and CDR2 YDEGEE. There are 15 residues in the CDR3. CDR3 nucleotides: TGTGCCAGCAGCCCCCACGGGAGGCCCTCCTACGAGCAGTACTTC. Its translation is CASSPHGRPSYEQYF.

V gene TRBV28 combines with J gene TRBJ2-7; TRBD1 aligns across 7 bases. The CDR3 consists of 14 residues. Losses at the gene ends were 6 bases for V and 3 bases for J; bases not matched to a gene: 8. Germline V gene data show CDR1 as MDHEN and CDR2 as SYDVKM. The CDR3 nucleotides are TGTGCCAGCAGACCGCCGGGACAGAACTACGAGCAGTACTTC. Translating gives CASRPPGQNYEQYF.

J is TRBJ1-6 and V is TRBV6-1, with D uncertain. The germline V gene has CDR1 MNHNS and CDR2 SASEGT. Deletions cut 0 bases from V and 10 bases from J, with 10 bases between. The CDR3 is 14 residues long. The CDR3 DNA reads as TGTGCCAGCAGTGAAGCGGTCAATTACTCACCCCTCCACTTT. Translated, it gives CASSEAVNYSPLHF.